These T cell receptor beta chains were read from a single sample in a study of blood T cell repertoires in COVID-19. Repertoires were generated with immunoSEQ multiplex PCR, while TCRdb's copy carries only in-frame clones and drops some. Seen here are about 63,000 clones, 75% to 80% observed once, and the top ten hold about 50%. Source material: peripheral blood. All receptors come from an elderly woman with acute or convalescent COVID-19. The conserved cysteine and the conserved F or W are not part of the CDR3 here.

TRBJ1-3,13,TRBV28,ASTIAGTAGNTIY
TRBJ2-1,12,TRBV18,ASSRSGRATEQF
TRBJ2-1,14,TRBV5-1,ASSLARQGAINEQF
TRBJ2-1,13,TRBV7-8,ASSLVGGRDYEQF
TRBJ1-3,14,TRBV7-9,ASSLFPDRGPGTIY
TRBJ1-1,12,TRBV7-2,ASSQRQGLTEAF
TRBJ1-3,12,TRBV4-2,ASSPGGRTDTIY
TRBJ2-7,15,TRBV4-1,ASSQDQWASGSGEQY
TRBJ1-2,11,TRBV5-1,ASTLQGNYGYT
TRBJ1-1,13,TRBV7-2,ASSSRQGMNTEAF
TRBJ2-2,13,TRBV4-3,ASSPSGGRSGELF
TRBJ1-6,16,TRBV19,ASSARQVTGLYNSPLH
TRBJ2-7,11,TRBV10-1,ASSDRYRGEQY
TRBJ1-5,14,TRBV6-5,ASSYSPPGGNQPQH
TRBJ2-2,10,TRBV19,ASSELSGELF
TRBJ1-2,11,TRBV3-1/TRBV3-2,ASRRTGGEGYT
TRBJ1-5,10,TRBV27,ASSSRGQPQH